One and the same sample provided the 19 T cell receptor beta chains below, sequenced in a study of PD-L1 blockade in urothelial cancer. Assay: immunoSEQ multiplex PCR; the TCRdb copy retains only in-frame clones and omits some. The data hold about 63,000 clones, with 81% observed a single time. Specified time point: pretreatment peripheral blood. The specimen was PBMCs, collected around atezolizumab (anti-PD-L1) treatment. The receptors originated from a man between 65 and 80 years old with urothelial cancer.

This clone was seen a few times. In nucleotides, the CDR3 is TGCGCCAGCAGCACGGACAGGGTGGGCAATTCACCCCTCCACTTT. Amino acids: CASSTDRVGNSPLHF. The V gene is TRBV5-1, the J gene TRBJ1-6, with TRBD1 matching over 8 bases. Germline V gene data show CDR1 as SGHRS and CDR2 as YFSETQ. The junction had 7 bases not matched to a gene; V was cut back by 4 bases and J by 7 bases. This CDR3 contains 15 residues.

This chain uses TRBV15 with TRBJ1-3, with D perhaps matching TRBD1 (5 bases). The CDR3 is 16 amino acids. The germline CDR1 and CDR2 sequences are LNHNV and YYDKDF (reference sequence). V gave up 2 bases and J gave up 4 bases, with 15 bases separating them. The CDR3 region is CATSRSLTESGNTIYF. DNA of the CDR3: TGTGCCACCAGCAGAAGTCTGACAGAATCGGGAAACACCATATATTTT.

The gene calls are TRBV5-1 and TRBJ2-2; D gene uncertain. The CDR3 extends over 15 amino acids. V lost 0 bases and J 0 bases, leaving 6 bases between the germline ends. CDR1 is SGHRS and CDR2 is YFSETQ in the germline V gene. This CDR3 reads CASSLEQTNTGELFF. DNA of the CDR3: TGCGCCAGCAGCTTGGAACAAACGAACACCGGGGAGCTGTTTTTT.

The chain is built from TRBV6-1 and TRBJ1-5, with a possible D match to TRBD1 (5 bases). The CDR3 runs to 14 residues. V was pared by 2 bases and J by 11 bases, with 16 bases between. Germline V CDR1 and CDR2: MNHNS, SASEGT. As DNA, the CDR3 is TGTGCCAGCAGTGAATCTCGACCGGGGGGGACCCAGCATTTT. As protein: CASSESRPGGTQHF.

This rearrangement joins TRBV27 to TRBJ2-3; TRBD1 matches at 8 bases. This CDR3 contains 14 residues. Germline values: CDR1 MNHEY, CDR2 SMNVEV (reference sequence). The junction had 6 bases not matched to a gene; V was cut back by 5 bases and J by 5 bases. The CDR3 DNA reads as TGTGCCAGCAGTGTGACAGGGGATCTAGATACGCAGTATTTT. Translation gives CASSVTGDLDTQYF.

This clone appeared a few times. The chain combines TRBV21-1 with TRBJ1-2; TRBD1 is the table's D call and was not checked against the DNA. TRBV21-1 has pseudogene status. The CDR3 runs to 13 residues. The DNA of the CDR3 is TGTGCCAGCAGCAACAGGACAGGGTATGGCTACACCTTC. Translation gives CASSNRTGYGYTF.

This clone was counted once. The chain couples TRBV5-5 to TRBJ2-7; 10 nucleotides line up with TRBD2. Germline CDR1 SGHKS, CDR2 YYEKEE (reference sequence). The CDR3 is 14 residues long. V was clipped by 3 bases and J by 5 bases; unmatched bases: 5. As DNA, the CDR3 is TGTGCCAGCAGCTCTAGCGGGAGATTCGACGAGCAGTACTTC. This encodes CASSSSGRFDEQYF.

The V and J genes are TRBV5-1 and TRBJ1-5, with D maybe TRBD1 (6 bases). The CDR3 spans 15 residues. Germline CDR1 SGHRS, CDR2 YFSETQ. V lost 4 bases to trimming and J lost 3 bases, with 14 bases between them. The CDR3 DNA reads as TGCGCCAGCAGCCCGACTTCAGGGGTCAATCAGCCCCAGCATTTT. This codes for CASSPTSGVNQPQHF.

This clone was found a few times. V is TRBV5-1 and J is TRBJ2-1; 11 bases agree with TRBD2. CDR1 and CDR2 from the germline V gene are SGHRS and YFSETQ. The CDR3 spans 14 residues. V shed 1 base and J 8 bases; nucleotides not matched to a gene: 2. CDR3 amino acids: CASSLTSGSHEQFF. DNA for the CDR3: TGCGCCAGCAGCTTGACTAGCGGGAGCCATGAGCAGTTCTTC.

The chain carries TRBV2 and TRBJ1-2; 8 nucleotides line up with TRBD1. The junction had 6 bases not matched to a gene; V was cut back by 6 bases and J by 3 bases. CDR1 and CDR2 (germline): SNHLY, FYNNEI. CDR3 size: 14 residues. The CDR3 region has the DNA TGTGCCAGCAGCGACCCCAGGGGGCACTATGGCTACACCTTC. It is translated as CASSDPRGHYGYTF.

This chain links TRBV6-5 with TRBJ2-2; tentative D call: TRBD2 (6 bases). Trimming cost V 2 bases and J 3 bases, with 10 bases left between them. CDR1 is MNHEY and CDR2 is SVGAGI in the germline V gene. There are 15 residues in the CDR3. The DNA of the CDR3 is TGTGCCAGCAGTTACGAGGGAGGCGACACCGGGGAGCTGTTTTTT. Amino acid sequence: CASSYEGGDTGELFF.

This clone is a singleton in its sample. The CDR3 reads CASSLARLAGAYEQYF. Written as DNA, the CDR3 is TGTGCCAGCAGCTTAGCCCGGCTAGCGGGGGCCTACGAGCAGTACTTC. The chain employs TRBV7-8 and TRBJ2-7; TRBD2 matches at 10 bases. CDR1 is SGHVS and CDR2 is FQNEAQ in the germline V gene. Trimming cost V 0 bases and J 2 bases; bases outside gene matches: 4. The CDR3 extends over 16 amino acids.

The rearrangement joins TRBV6-6 to TRBJ2-7; TRBD2 agrees at 7 bases. Germline CDR1 and CDR2: MNHNY and SVGAGI (reference sequence). This CDR3 region has 15 residues. J was trimmed by 2 bases and V by 9 bases; bases with no gene match: 13. CDR3 region: CASRRYASGPYEQYF. The CDR3 nucleotides read TGTGCCAGTCGGAGGTATGCTAGCGGCCCCTACGAGCAGTACTTC.

The rearrangement joins TRBV19 to TRBJ1-3; D might be TRBD1 (6 bases). This CDR3 region has 14 residues. Trimming pared 8 bases from V and 2 bases from J, leaving 13 bases between. Germline V gene sequence: CDR1 LNHDA, CDR2 SQIVND (reference sequence). CDR3 residues: CASGKGGAGNTIYF. CDR3 DNA sequence: TGTGCCAGTGGGAAAGGGGGAGCTGGAAACACCATATATTTT. Supplemented by reference TRBV19 and TRBJ1-3, the full variable domain reads DGGITQSPKYLFRKEGQNVTLSCEQNLNHDAMYWYRQDPGQGLRLIYYSQIVNDFQKGDIAEGYSVSREKKESFPLTVTSAQKNPTAFYLCASGKGGAGNTIYFGEGSWLTVV.

The genes are TRBV4-2 and TRBJ2-7, with 8 nucleotides matching TRBD2. V gave up 1 base and J gave up 3 bases; unmatched junction bases: 2. The germline V gene has CDR1 LGHNA and CDR2 YNFKEQ. The CDR3 consists of 14 residues. The CDR3 DNA follows: TGTGCCAGCAGCCAAGGGACTAGCAGCTACGAGCAGTACTTC. Translated, it gives CASSQGTSSYEQYF.

This chain joins TRBV6-5 and TRBJ1-2, with a tentative D call TRBD1 (5 bases). Trimming took 0 bases from V and 7 from J, leaving 12 bases between them. This CDR3 has 14 amino acids. CDR1 and CDR2 from the germline V gene are MNHEY and SVGAGI. The DNA of the CDR3 is TGTGCCAGCAGTTACTCTGCAGGGCAGGGTGGCTACACCTTC. Protein product: CASSYSAGQGGYTF.

The V gene is TRBV30, the J gene TRBJ2-7; 13 bases map to TRBD2. The CDR3 runs to 14 residues. The germline gives CDR1 GTSNPN, CDR2 SVGIG (reference sequence). V shed 3 bases and J 5 bases; nucleotides not matched to a gene: 4. The CDR3 reads CAWSRLAGGNEQYF. The CDR3 coding sequence is TGTGCCTGGAGCCGACTAGCGGGAGGAAACGAGCAGTACTTC.

CDR3 in amino acids: CASALQGFEQYF. The CDR3 DNA follows: TGCGCCAGCGCCCTACAGGGATTCGAGCAGTACTTC. The chain recombines TRBV5-1 with TRBJ2-7, with D maybe TRBD1 (6 bases). The CDR3 covers 12 residues. V lost 7 bases, J lost 6 bases, and 14 bases lay in between. The germline CDR1 and CDR2 sequences are SGHRS and YFSETQ.

This clone was seen more than once but under ten times. The chain carries TRBV28 and TRBJ1-1; D perhaps matches TRBD1 (5 bases). V lost 5 bases and J 14 bases, leaving 21 bases between the germline ends. The CDR3 sequence is 13 residues long. Germline CDR1 MDHEN, CDR2 SYDVKM. The DNA of the CDR3 is TGTGCCAGCAGTCCAACCCCCGAGCAGGGTCCCTTCTTT. Protein: CASSPTPEQGPFF.